The source of this T cell receptor beta chain is a study of a mutant IDH1 vaccine in newly diagnosed glioma. Stated time point: baseline, week 1 (first vaccination visit). Documented treatment: pre-vaccination baseline after standard-of-care therapy. Here immunoSEQ multiplex PCR was the method, and the copy in TCRdb shows in-frame clones only, minus some. This sample yields tens of thousands of clones, of which under 90% are seen a single time; 7% to 9% belongs to the top ten. V was cut by 3 bases and J by 0 bases, with 16 bases left in between. The CDR3 consists of 17 residues. Per the germline V gene, CDR1 is SGDLS and CDR2 is YYNGEE.

The V call is TRBV9, the J call TRBJ1-3; a possible D gene is TRBD1 (5 bases). This receptor was taken from a woman between 45 and 60 years old with glioma. Sequencing was performed on PBMCs, taken from a glioma patient treated with radiotherapy, temozolomide or both. The CDR3 region is CASSGGSRTLSGNTIYF. The CDR3 coding sequence is TGTGCCAGCAGCGGGGGGTCACGGACACTCTCTGGAAACACCATATATTTT.